These 9 T cell receptor beta chains came from one sample sequenced in a study of CD8 T cells in Susac syndrome. With random hexamers, reverse transcription was performed on roughly 0.45 to 1 ug of RNA. Using its own MiXCR run on the immunoSEQ multiplex PCR reads, TCRdb lists one record per CDR3 protein. Among approximately 160,000 distinct CDR3 sequences listed, 85% to 95% were seen once. Sequences were obtained from CD4+ T cells from PBMCs. These receptors were collected from a human donor with multiple sclerosis.

V usage is TRBV28 and J usage is TRBJ1-5; 11 positions match TRBD1. Germline lookup yields CDR1 MDHEN and CDR2 SYDVKM. Losses at the gene ends were 8 bases for V and 11 bases for J; bases not matched to a gene: 14. The CDR3 length is 15 residues. Written as DNA, the CDR3 is TGTGCCAGCCTAACCCCGGGACAGGGGGAGATGGCCCAGCATTTT. Protein: CASLTPGQGEMAQHF.

V and J are TRBV5-1 and TRBJ1-1, with D possibly matching TRBD1 (6 bases). The CDR3 consists of 17 residues. CDR1 and CDR2 (germline): SGHRS, YFSETQ. V gave up 4 bases and J gave up 3 bases, with 22 bases separating them. The CDR3 spells CASSTRNPGVRDTEAFF. The CDR3 nucleotides are TGCGCCAGCAGCACCAGGAACCCAGGGGTGAGGGACACTGAAGCTTTCTTT. The full variable domain, with the rest looked up from reference TRBV5-1 and TRBJ1-1, is KAGVTQTPRYLIKTRGQQVTLSCSPISGHRSVSWYQQTPGQGLQFLFEYFSETQRNKGNFPGRFSGRQFSNSRSEMNVSTLELGDSALYLCASSTRNPGVRDTEAFFGQGTRLTVV.

This chain uses TRBV7-9 with TRBJ2-1, with 7 positions matching TRBD1. The J segment lost 3 bases and the V segment lost 3 bases, leaving 5 bases of the junction unmatched. Germline V CDR1 and CDR2: SEHNR, FQNEAQ (reference sequence). This CDR3 is 15 amino acids long. The CDR3 reads CASSLTGTVYNEQFF. In DNA form, the CDR3 reads TGTGCCAGCAGCTTGACCGGGACAGTCTACAATGAGCAGTTCTTC.

The chain employs TRBV4-2 and TRBJ2-1, with TRBD2 matching over 7 bases. V lost 5 bases and J lost 7; bases outside the gene matches: 8. There are 14 residues in the CDR3. Per germline, CDR1 LGHNA and CDR2 YNFKEQ. The CDR3 region is CASSSGRLANEQFF. The CDR3 nucleotides read TGTGCCAGCAGCTCCGGGCGACTAGCTAATGAGCAGTTCTTC.

This clonotype was recorded once. The J gene is TRBJ1-1, the V gene TRBV3-1, with D uncertain. Trimming pared 3 bases from V and 9 bases from J, leaving 8 bases between. The germline V gene encodes CDR1 LGHDT and CDR2 YNNKEL (reference sequence). The CDR3 is 11 residues long. CDR3 residues: CASSQDYKAFF. The CDR3 DNA reads as TGTGCCAGCAGCCAGGACTATAAAGCTTTCTTT.

The CDR3 region is CASSGSLTPAVSYYGYTF. CDR3 bases: TGTGCCAGCAGCGGATCACTGACACCCGCCGTCTCGTACTATGGCTACACCTTC. V is TRBV9 and J is TRBJ1-2; D is ambiguous. Trimming removed 3 bases from V and 3 bases from J, with 24 bases in between. Germline CDR1 and CDR2: SGDLS and YYNGEE. The CDR3 contains 18 residues. The entire variable domain, with the rest obtained from reference TRBV9 and TRBJ1-2, is as follows: DSGVTQTPKHLITATGQRVTLRCSPRSGDLSVYWYQQSLDQGLQFLIQYYNGEERAKGNILERFSAQQFPDLHSELNLSSLELGDSALYFCASSGSLTPAVSYYGYTFGSGTRLTVV.

The rearrangement uses TRBV12-3 or TRBV12-4 and TRBJ1-5; TRBD1 matches at 7 bases. The V and J ends lost 6 bases and 3 bases, in that order; junction bases with no gene match: 8. This CDR3 region has 15 residues. The CDR3 loop reads CASRTQGGLNQPQHF. The CDR3 DNA is TGTGCCAGCAGGACCCAGGGGGGACTCAATCAGCCCCAGCATTTT.

CDR3 residues: CASSSSGTFDMNTEAFF. DNA for the CDR3: TGTGCCAGCAGCTCATCCGGGACTTTCGACATGAACACTGAAGCTTTCTTT. V is TRBV7-2 and J is TRBJ1-1; D might be TRBD1 (5 bases). This CDR3 is 17 amino acids long. Germline V gives CDR1 SGHTA, CDR2 FQGNSA. Between the trimmed V and J ends, which lost 4 bases and 0 bases, there was a span of 18 bases.

The chain employs TRBV9 and TRBJ1-3, with D unclear. The length of the CDR3 is 16 residues. Trimming took 0 bases from V and 0 from J, leaving 10 bases between them. The germline V gene has CDR1 SGDLS and CDR2 YYNGEE. CDR3: CASSVEPTSSGNTIYF. The CDR3 coding sequence is TGTGCCAGCAGCGTAGAACCTACAAGCTCTGGAAACACCATATATTTT.